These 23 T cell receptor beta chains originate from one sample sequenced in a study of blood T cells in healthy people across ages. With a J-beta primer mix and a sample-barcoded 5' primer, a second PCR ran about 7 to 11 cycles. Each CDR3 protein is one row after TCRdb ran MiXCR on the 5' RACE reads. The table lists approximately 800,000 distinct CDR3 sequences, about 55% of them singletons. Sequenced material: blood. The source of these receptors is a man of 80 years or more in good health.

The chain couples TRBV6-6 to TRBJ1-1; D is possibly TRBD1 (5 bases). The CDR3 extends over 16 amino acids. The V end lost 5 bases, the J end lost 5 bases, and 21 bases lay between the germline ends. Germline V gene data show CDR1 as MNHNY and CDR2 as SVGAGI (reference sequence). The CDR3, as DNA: TGTGCCAGCAGTCTGTCTGCGAGGGGTAGAAGGACTGAAGCTTTCTTT. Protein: CASSLSARGRRTEAFF.

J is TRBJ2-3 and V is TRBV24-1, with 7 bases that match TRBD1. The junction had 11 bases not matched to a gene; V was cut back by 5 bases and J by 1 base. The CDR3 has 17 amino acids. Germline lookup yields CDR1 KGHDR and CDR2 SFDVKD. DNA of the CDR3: TGTGCCACCAGTGTCTCCCCCGGACAGGCCCGCACAGATACGCAGTATTTT. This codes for CATSVSPGQARTDTQYF.

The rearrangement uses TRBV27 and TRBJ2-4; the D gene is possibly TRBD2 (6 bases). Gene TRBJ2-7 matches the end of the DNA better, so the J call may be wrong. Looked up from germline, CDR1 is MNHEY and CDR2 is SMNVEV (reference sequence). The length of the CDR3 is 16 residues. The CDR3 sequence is CASSGIRDFGGGEQYF. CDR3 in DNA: TGTGCCAGCAGCGGCATCCGGGACTTCGGGGGAGGCGAGCAGTACTTC.

In DNA, the CDR3 is TGTGCCAGCAGTTACCCCGGAGGAAGGAACACTGAAGCTTTCTTT. As protein: CASSYPGGRNTEAFF. V usage is TRBV6-2 or TRBV6-3 and J usage is TRBJ1-1; D remains unclear. This CDR3 comprises 15 residues. V lost 2 bases to trimming and J lost 1 base, with 11 bases between them. Germline values: CDR1 MNHEY, CDR2 SVGEGT.

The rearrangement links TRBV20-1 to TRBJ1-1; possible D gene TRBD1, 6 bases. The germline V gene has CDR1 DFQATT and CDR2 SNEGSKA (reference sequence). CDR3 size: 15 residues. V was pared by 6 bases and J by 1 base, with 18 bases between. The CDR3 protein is CSARIRGFGNTEAFF. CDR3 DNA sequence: TGCAGTGCAAGAATCAGGGGTTTCGGGAACACTGAAGCTTTCTTT.

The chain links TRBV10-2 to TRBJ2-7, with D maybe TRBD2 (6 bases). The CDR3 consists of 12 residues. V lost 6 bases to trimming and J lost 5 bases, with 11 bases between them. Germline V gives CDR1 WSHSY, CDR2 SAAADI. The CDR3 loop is CASRVGGNEQYF. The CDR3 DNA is TGCGCCAGCAGGGTGGGAGGTAACGAGCAGTACTTC.

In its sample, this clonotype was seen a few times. CDR3 nucleotide sequence: TGCAGCGTTGAACTCAGGAGCTTCTATGGCTACACCTTC. Translated, it gives CSVELRSFYGYTF. The chain joins TRBV29-1 to TRBJ1-2; no clear D. From germline, CDR1 is SQVTM and CDR2 ANQGSEA. The germline V and J ends were trimmed by 2 bases and 4 bases, with 11 bases remaining between them. The CDR3 sequence is 13 residues long.

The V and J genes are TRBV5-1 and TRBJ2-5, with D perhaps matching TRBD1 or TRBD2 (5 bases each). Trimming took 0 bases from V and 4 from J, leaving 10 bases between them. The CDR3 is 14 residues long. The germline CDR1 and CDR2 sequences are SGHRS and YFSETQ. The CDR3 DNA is TGCGCCAGCAGCTTGGGGGACGGGCGAGAGACCCAGTACTTC. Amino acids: CASSLGDGRETQYF.

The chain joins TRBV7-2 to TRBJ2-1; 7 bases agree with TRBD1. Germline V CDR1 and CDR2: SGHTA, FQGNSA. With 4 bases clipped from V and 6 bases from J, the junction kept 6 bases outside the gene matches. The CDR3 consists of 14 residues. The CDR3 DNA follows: TGTGCCAGCAGCTCCCAGACAGGGACCAATGAGCAGTTCTTC. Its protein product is CASSSQTGTNEQFF.

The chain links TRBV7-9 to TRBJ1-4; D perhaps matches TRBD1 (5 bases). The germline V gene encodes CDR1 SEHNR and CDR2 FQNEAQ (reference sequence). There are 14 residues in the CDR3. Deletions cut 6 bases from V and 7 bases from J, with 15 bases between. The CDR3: CASRSGTLGEKLFF. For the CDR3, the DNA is TGTGCCAGCAGATCCGGGACCTTGGGTGAAAAACTGTTTTTT.

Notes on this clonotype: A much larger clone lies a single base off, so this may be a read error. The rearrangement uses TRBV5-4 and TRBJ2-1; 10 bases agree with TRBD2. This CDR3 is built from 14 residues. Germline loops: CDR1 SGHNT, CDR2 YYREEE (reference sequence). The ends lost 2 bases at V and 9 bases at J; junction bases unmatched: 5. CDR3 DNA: TGTGCCAGCAGCTTAGCGGGAGGGACGGGTGAGCAGTTCTTC. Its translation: CASSLAGGTGEQFF.

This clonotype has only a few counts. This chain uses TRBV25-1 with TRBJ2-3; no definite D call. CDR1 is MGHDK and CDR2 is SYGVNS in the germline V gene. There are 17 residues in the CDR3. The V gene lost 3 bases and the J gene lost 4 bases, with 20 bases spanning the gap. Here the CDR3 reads CASSDPLTGPVADTQYF. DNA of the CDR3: TGTGCCAGCAGTGATCCACTAACCGGGCCGGTTGCAGATACGCAGTATTTT. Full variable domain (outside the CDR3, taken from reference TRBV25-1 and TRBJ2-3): EADIYQTPRYLVIGTGKKITLECSQTMGHDKMYWYQQDPGMELHLIHYSYGVNSTEKGDLSSESTVSRIRTEHFPLTLESARPSHTSQYLCASSDPLTGPVADTQYFGPGTRLTVL.

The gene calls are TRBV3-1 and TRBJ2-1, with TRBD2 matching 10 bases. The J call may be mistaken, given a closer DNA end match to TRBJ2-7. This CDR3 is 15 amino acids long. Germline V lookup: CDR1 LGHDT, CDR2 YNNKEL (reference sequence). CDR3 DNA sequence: TGTGCCAGCAGCCTAAGACTAGCGGGTGACAATGAGCAGTACTTC. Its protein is CASSLRLAGDNEQYF.

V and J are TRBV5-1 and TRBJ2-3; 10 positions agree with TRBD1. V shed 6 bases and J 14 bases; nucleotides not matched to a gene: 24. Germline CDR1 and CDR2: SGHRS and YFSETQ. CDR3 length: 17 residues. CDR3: CASKGTGAPIQHRYAYF. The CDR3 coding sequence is TGCGCCAGCAAGGGGACAGGGGCACCCATCCAGCACAGATACGCGTATTTT.

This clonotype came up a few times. In DNA, the CDR3 is TGTGCCAGCAGCCCCTCTAGCGGGAGGGGCGCGACCGGGGAGCTGTTTTTT. This gives the protein CASSPSSGRGATGELFF. The genes are TRBV4-2 and TRBJ2-2; TRBD2 aligns across 12 bases. The CDR3 runs 17 residues. V gave up 4 bases and J gave up 5 bases; unmatched junction bases: 8. CDR1 and CDR2 from the germline V gene are LGHNA and YNFKEQ.

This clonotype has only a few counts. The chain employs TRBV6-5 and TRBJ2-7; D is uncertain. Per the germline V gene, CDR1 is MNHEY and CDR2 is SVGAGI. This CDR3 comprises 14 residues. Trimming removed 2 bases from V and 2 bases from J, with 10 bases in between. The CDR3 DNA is TGTGCCAGCAGTTACATAGGGCGGCCCTACGAGCAGTACTTC. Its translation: CASSYIGRPYEQYF.

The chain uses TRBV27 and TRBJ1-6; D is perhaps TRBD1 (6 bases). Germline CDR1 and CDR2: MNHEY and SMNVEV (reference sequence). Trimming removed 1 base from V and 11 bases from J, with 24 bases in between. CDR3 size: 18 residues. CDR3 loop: CASSLWPPRGAEGPPLHF. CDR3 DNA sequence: TGTGCCAGCAGTTTATGGCCCCCGAGGGGGGCCGAAGGTCCACCCCTCCACTTT.

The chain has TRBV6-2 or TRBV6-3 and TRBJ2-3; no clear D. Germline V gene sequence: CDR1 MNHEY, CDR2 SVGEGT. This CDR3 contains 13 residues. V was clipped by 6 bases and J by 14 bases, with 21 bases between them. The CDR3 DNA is TGTGCCAGCAGACCCCGTGTGAACAGATACGCGTATTTT. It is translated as CASRPRVNRYAYF.

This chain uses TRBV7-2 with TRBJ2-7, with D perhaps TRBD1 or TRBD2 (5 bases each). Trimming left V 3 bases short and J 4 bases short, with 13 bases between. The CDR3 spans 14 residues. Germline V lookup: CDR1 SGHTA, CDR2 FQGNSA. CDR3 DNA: TGTGCCAGCAGCTTGGGGGTGTTTAGGTACGAGCAGTACTTC. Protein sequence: CASSLGVFRYEQYF. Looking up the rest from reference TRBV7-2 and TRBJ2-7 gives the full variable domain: GAGVSQSPSNKVTEKGKDVELRCDPISGHTALYWYRQSLGQGLEFLIYFQGNSAPDKSGLPSDRFSAERTGGSVSTLTIQRTQQEDSAVYLCASSLGVFRYEQYFGPGTRLTVT.

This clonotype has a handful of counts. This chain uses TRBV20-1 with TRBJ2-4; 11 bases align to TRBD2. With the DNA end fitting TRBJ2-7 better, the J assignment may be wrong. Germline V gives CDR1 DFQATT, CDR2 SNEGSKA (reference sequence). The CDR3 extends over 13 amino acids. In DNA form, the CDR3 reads TGCAGTGCTGTAGCGGGAGGGCGGCACGAGCAGTACTTC. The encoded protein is CSAVAGGRHEQYF.

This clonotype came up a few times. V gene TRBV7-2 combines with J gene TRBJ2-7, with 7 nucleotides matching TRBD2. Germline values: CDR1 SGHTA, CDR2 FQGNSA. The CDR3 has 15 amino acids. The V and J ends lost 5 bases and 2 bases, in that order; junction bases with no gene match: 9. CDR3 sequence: CASSDGLAGPYEQYF. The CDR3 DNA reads TGTGCCAGCAGCGACGGATTAGCGGGTCCCTACGAGCAGTACTTC.

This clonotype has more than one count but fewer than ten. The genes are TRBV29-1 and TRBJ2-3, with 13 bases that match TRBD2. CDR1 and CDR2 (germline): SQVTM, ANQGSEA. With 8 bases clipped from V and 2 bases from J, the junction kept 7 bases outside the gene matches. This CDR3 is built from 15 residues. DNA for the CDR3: TGCAGCATAACGGGACTAGCGGGGAACACAGATACGCAGTATTTT. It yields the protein CSITGLAGNTDTQYF.

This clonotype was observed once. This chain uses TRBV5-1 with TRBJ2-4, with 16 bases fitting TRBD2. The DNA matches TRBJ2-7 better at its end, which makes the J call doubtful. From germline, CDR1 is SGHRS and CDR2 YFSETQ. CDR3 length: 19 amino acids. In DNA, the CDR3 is TGCGCCAGCAGCTCCGGTTTGGGGACTAGCGGGAGGGTTACCTACGAGCAGTACTTC. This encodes CASSSGLGTSGRVTYEQYF.